This T cell receptor beta chain emerged from a study of monozygotic twins with inflammatory bowel disease. TCRdb reworked the 5' RACE reads into one entry per CDR3 protein, no DNA. This sample contains around 380,000 distinct CDR3 sequences. This CDR3 comprises 15 residues. Sample: blood. The rearrangement joins TRBV12-3 or TRBV12-4 to TRBJ1-5; TCRdb proposes TRBD1, but this gene call is untestable without DNA. The clonotype was recovered from a human donor with ulcerative colitis or Crohn's disease, or a healthy co-twin of an affected twin (not recorded which). CDR3 loop: CASSLQGASNQPQHF.